These 18 T cell receptor beta chains came from one sample sequenced in a study of T cell responses to AZD1222 COVID-19 vaccine. Repertoires were generated with immunoSEQ multiplex PCR, while TCRdb's copy carries only in-frame clones and drops some. The profile covers under 200,000 clones, with just under 95% appearing a single time and 1.5% to 2% taken by the ten largest. The source material was peripheral blood, sampled on day 0 of AZD1222 vaccination. Receptors were obtained from an adult in good health.

The V call is TRBV5-1, the J call TRBJ2-1, with D hard to call. Germline V gives CDR1 SGHRS, CDR2 YFSETQ. The CDR3 spans 11 residues. Between the trimmed V and J ends, which lost 0 bases and 14 bases, there was a span of 9 bases. CDR3 protein: CASSLEVFKFF. For the CDR3, the DNA is TGCGCCAGCAGCTTGGAGGTCTTTAAGTTCTTC.

This clone came up once. CDR3 coding DNA: TGTGCCAGCACCCCCGGCGGGGGTAGGCCCCAGCATTTT. Translated, it gives CASTPGGGRPQHF. The chain employs TRBV28 and TRBJ1-5; tentatively, D is TRBD1 (5 bases). The V end was cut by 7 bases, the J end by 9 bases, with 16 bases between. The CDR3 covers 13 residues. Germline V CDR1 and CDR2: MDHEN, SYDVKM.

V and J are TRBV6-5 and TRBJ2-3, with 7 bases identical to TRBD1. The CDR3 consists of 15 residues. V dropped 0 bases and J dropped 1; count of bases not matched to a gene: 1. Germline loops: CDR1 MNHEY, CDR2 SVGAGI. The DNA for the CDR3 is TGTGCCAGCAGTTACTCGACAGGGCGCACAGATACGCAGTATTTT. Amino acid sequence: CASSYSTGRTDTQYF.

The V and J genes are TRBV5-1 and TRBJ2-3, with D perhaps matching TRBD2 (6 bases). The germline V gene has CDR1 SGHRS and CDR2 YFSETQ. CDR3 length: 16 residues. Trimming took off 4 bases at V and 5 bases at J, with 20 bases between the two ends. The CDR3 protein is CASSPGGGFPLDTQYF. The CDR3 DNA reads TGCGCCAGCAGCCCCGGGGGAGGTTTCCCCCTAGATACGCAGTATTTT.

V is TRBV25-1 and J is TRBJ2-2; possible D gene TRBD2, 6 bases. This CDR3 comprises 15 residues. Germline V gene data show CDR1 as MGHDK and CDR2 as SYGVNS. V was clipped by 6 bases and J by 5 bases, with 16 bases between them. In nucleotides, the CDR3 is TGTGCCAGCAGGAAGGGAGGCCCGGGTACCGGGGAGCTGTTTTTT. Protein product: CASRKGGPGTGELFF.

V is TRBV4-3 and J is TRBJ2-7; 7 nucleotides align to TRBD1. V lost 3 bases to trimming and J lost 6 bases; unmatched junction nucleotides: 8. The CDR3 totals 14 residues. Germline values: CDR1 LGHNA, CDR2 YSLEER. CDR3 nucleotide sequence: TGCGCCAGCAGCCAGACTCAGAGGGGGCCCGAGCAGTACTTC. Residues: CASSQTQRGPEQYF.

The chain combines TRBV14 with TRBJ2-7; D remains unclear. Germline lookup yields CDR1 SGHDN and CDR2 FVKESK. V lost 4 bases to trimming and J lost 5 bases, with 15 bases between them. The length of the CDR3 is 14 residues. In nucleotides, the CDR3 is TGTGCCAGCAGCCGAGATATCCGGCCCCACGAGCAGTACTTC. It codes for CASSRDIRPHEQYF.

In DNA, the CDR3 is TGTGCCAGCAGGGCAGGGGACGTACCCACCGGGGAGCTGTTTTTT. As protein: CASRAGDVPTGELFF. The chain employs TRBV2 and TRBJ2-2; D is perhaps TRBD1 (6 bases). The CDR3 has 15 amino acids. The germline V and J ends were trimmed by 6 bases and 4 bases, with 15 bases remaining between them. CDR1 and CDR2 (germline): SNHLY, FYNNEI.

The chain recombines TRBV7-9 with TRBJ2-7; tentatively, D is TRBD1 (6 bases). The V gene lost 5 bases and the J gene lost 3 bases, with 14 bases spanning the gap. Germline V gene lookup returns CDR1 SEHNR and CDR2 FQNEAQ (reference sequence). CDR3 length equals 14 residues. In DNA form, the CDR3 reads TGTGCCAGCAGCCCCCTCCCAGGGGACTACGAGCAGTACTTC. Translating it yields CASSPLPGDYEQYF.

This chain joins TRBV5-6 and TRBJ2-1; D possibly matches TRBD1 or TRBD2 (5 bases each). Germline assignment: CDR1 SGHDT and CDR2 YYEEEE. Trimming shortened V by 2 bases and J by 9 bases, and 12 bases separated the two germline ends. The CDR3 is 13 amino acids. The chain's CDR3 is CASSLNGAIEQFF. CDR3 nucleotide sequence: TGTGCCAGCAGCTTAAACGGGGCCATTGAGCAGTTCTTC.

V usage is TRBV6-5 and J usage is TRBJ1-5; unclear D gene. Trimming shortened V by 0 bases and J by 0 bases, and 9 bases separated the two germline ends. CDR3 size: 16 residues. The V gene's germline CDR1 is MNHEY and CDR2 SVGAGI. CDR3: CASSYSSPYSNQPQHF. CDR3 in DNA: TGTGCCAGCAGTTACTCGAGCCCGTATAGCAATCAGCCCCAGCATTTT.

This chain uses TRBV9 with TRBJ2-7; D call uncertain. Germline loops: CDR1 SGDLS, CDR2 YYNGEE. The CDR3 is 14 amino acids. V was trimmed by 0 bases and J by 1 base, leaving 8 bases between them. The CDR3 nucleotides are TGTGCCAGCAGCGTAGTAGACTTTTCCTACGAGCAGTACTTC. It yields the protein CASSVVDFSYEQYF. The variable domain in full, completed from reference TRBV9 and TRBJ2-7, reads DSGVTQTPKHLITATGQRVTLRCSPRSGDLSVYWYQQSLDQGLQFLIQYYNGEERAKGNILERFSAQQFPDLHSELNLSSLELGDSALYFCASSVVDFSYEQYFGPGTRLTVT.

This sequence joins TRBV11-2 and TRBJ1-4; D is undetermined. The V gene's germline CDR1 is SGHAT and CDR2 FQNNGV. This CDR3 comprises 18 residues. V was clipped by 0 bases and J by 0 bases, with 14 bases between them. The CDR3 region is CASSLDGYRLATNEKLFF. The CDR3 bases are TGTGCCAGCAGCTTAGATGGGTACAGACTTGCAACTAATGAAAAACTGTTTTTT.

The CDR3 DNA follows: TGCGCCAGCAGGAGTACAGATACGCAGTATTTT. Its translation is CASRSTDTQYF. This chain joins TRBV5-1 and TRBJ2-3, with no clear D. Deletions cut 5 bases from V and 3 bases from J, with 4 bases between. The germline CDR1 and CDR2 sequences are SGHRS and YFSETQ. The CDR3 covers 11 residues.

This chain joins TRBV9 and TRBJ2-2, with 10 bases that match TRBD2. The CDR3 is 17 residues long. Germline V CDR1 and CDR2: SGDLS, YYNGEE. J was trimmed by 0 bases and V by 2 bases; bases with no gene match: 4. The DNA for the CDR3 is TGTGCCAGCAGCGTCTTAGCGGGGGGCACGAACACCGGGGAGCTGTTTTTT. It codes for CASSVLAGGTNTGELFF.

V usage is TRBV27 and J usage is TRBJ1-2, with TRBD1 as a possible D gene (5 bases). CDR1 MNHEY and CDR2 SMNVEV come from the germline V gene (reference sequence). There are 16 residues in the CDR3. V gave up 4 bases and J gave up 3 bases, with 18 bases separating them. This chain's CDR3 is CASSSWGRPQDYGYTF. The CDR3 bases are TGTGCCAGCAGTTCCTGGGGACGTCCCCAGGACTATGGCTACACCTTC.

This chain uses TRBV6-5 with TRBJ1-5; a possible D gene is TRBD1 (6 bases). The CDR3 has 14 residues. Germline V gives CDR1 MNHEY, CDR2 SVGAGI. Between the trimmed V and J ends, which lost 6 bases and 6 bases, there was a span of 15 bases. The DNA for the CDR3 is TGTGCCAGCAGCCCACAGGGCAGGGGTCAGCCCCAGCATTTT. Translated, it gives CASSPQGRGQPQHF.

J is TRBJ2-5 and V is TRBV7-2; the match to TRBD2 covers 9 bases. Unmatched junction bases numbered 8, after V lost 5 bases and J lost 1 base. This CDR3 is 16 amino acids long. Germline V gene lookup returns CDR1 SGHTA and CDR2 FQGNSA. The CDR3 region is CASSGGVAGAQETQYF. The CDR3 bases are TGTGCCAGCAGCGGGGGGGTAGCGGGAGCCCAAGAGACCCAGTACTTC.